The 27 T cell receptor beta chains reported below all come from one sample, sequenced in a study of CD8+CD57+ T cells in acquired aplastic anemia. TCR beta VDJ and CDR3 were profiled, and genomic DNA was the template. TCRdb reprocessed the reads with MiXCR, giving one entry per CDR3 protein. Of approximately 380,000 distinct CDR3 sequences listed, around 68% are singletons. The sample comprised sorted CD4+, CD8+, or CD8+CD57+ T cells (not recorded which) from PBMCs. Receptor source: a human donor in good health, serving as a control.

With regard to this clonotype: Germline is not matched at one junction end, which may reflect a read error. The rearrangement links TRBV5-1 to TRBJ1-3; 8 nucleotides line up with TRBD1. Germline values: CDR1 SGHRS, CDR2 YFSETQ. The CDR3 contains 16 residues. The CDR3 DNA is TGCGCCAGCAGCTTGACAGGGGGGGCCTCTGGAAACGCCATATATTTT. Translating gives CASSLTGGASGNAIYF.

This clonotype was seen many times. The chain uses TRBV6-6 and TRBJ1-5, with 7 bases that match TRBD1. The CDR3 loop spans 15 amino acids. After removal of 5 bases from V and 2 bases from J, the junction contained 6 bases not matched to a gene. Germline CDR1 MNHNY, CDR2 SVGAGI (reference sequence). Written as DNA, the CDR3 is TGTGCCAGCAGTCCCTCCGGACAGGGCAATCAGCCCCAGCATTTT. Translating gives CASSPSGQGNQPQHF.

The genes are TRBV20-1 and TRBJ2-1; possibly TRBD1 for D (7 bases). Near its end, the DNA agrees better with TRBJ2-7, so the J call may be wrong. Germline values: CDR1 DFQATT, CDR2 SNEGSKA (reference sequence). This CDR3 comprises 13 residues. CDR3: CSASLGQGGEQYF. CDR3 DNA: TGCAGTGCTAGTTTAGGGCAGGGGGGCGAGCAGTACTTC.

J is TRBJ1-1 and V is TRBV7-9, with a possible D match to TRBD1 (5 bases). The V and J ends lost 5 bases and 6 bases respectively, with 19 bases between them. Germline V gives CDR1 SEHNR, CDR2 FQNEAQ (reference sequence). The CDR3 is 15 residues long. The CDR3 is CASSDYTAGVAEAFF. DNA for the CDR3: TGTGCCAGCAGCGACTACACTGCGGGGGTGGCTGAAGCTTTCTTT.

The chain uses TRBV12-3 or TRBV12-4 and TRBJ1-3; D is undetermined. V gave up 6 bases and J gave up 8 bases, with 17 bases separating them. The CDR3 consists of 14 residues. The CDR3 region has the DNA TGTGCCAGCAGCTTATCGGGAGGAGTAGACACCATATATTTT. As protein: CASSLSGGVDTIYF.

As to this clonotype: Its ends do not fully match the called genes, so a read error is possible. The rearrangement joins TRBV15 to TRBJ2-3; D is undetermined. The CDR3 length is 15 residues. Germline V lookup: CDR1 LNHNV, CDR2 YYDKDF (reference sequence). The CDR3 region is CASSVARTRTDTQYF. CDR3 sequence (DNA): TGTGCCAGCAGCGTAGCCCGAACAAGGACAGATACGCAGTATTTT.

The J gene is TRBJ2-2, the V gene TRBV7-2; 9 bases match TRBD1. The V and J ends lost 3 bases and 4 bases, in that order; junction bases with no gene match: 6. The CDR3 length is 16 residues. Germline CDR1 and CDR2: SGHTA and FQGNSA. The DNA for the CDR3 is TGTGCCAGCAGCTTGCTCGGGACAGGGTCCACCGGGGAGCTGTTTTTT. Protein product: CASSLLGTGSTGELFF.

A remark on this clonotype: The CDR3 end shows no conserved phenylalanine or tryptophan, and so a read error is likely. Because the CDR3's place on the DNA is in doubt, the DNA is left out and the CDR3 is given as listed by TCRdb. The chain joins TRBV10-1 to TRBJ1-6; TRBD1 reflects the table's D call only, with no check against the DNA. Inclusive of both ends, the CDR3 amounts to 17 amino acids. Germline V lookup: CDR1 WNHNN, CDR2 SYGVQD (reference sequence). The CDR3 sequence is CASSGTGTLNNEQLFGP.

This clonotype has ten or more counts. A read error is likely, as this CDR3 ends without the conserved phenylalanine or tryptophan. The V and J genes are TRBV5-1 and TRBJ2-7, with 7 bases that match TRBD2. This CDR3 region has 15 residues. Trimming at V came to 0 bases and at J to 6 bases, leaving 9 bases not matched to a gene. Germline loops: CDR1 SGHRS, CDR2 YFSETQ. The CDR3 protein is CASSLETGRSSEQYS. The CDR3 DNA reads TGCGCCAGCAGCTTGGAGACCGGGAGGTCTTCCGAGCAGTACTCC.

The gene calls are TRBV2 and TRBJ2-3; 10 bases align to TRBD1. Unmatched junction bases numbered 15, after V lost 10 bases and J lost 11 bases. This CDR3 comprises 14 residues. CDR1 and CDR2 (germline): SNHLY, FYNNEI. This chain's CDR3 is CAIRAAGTGDEQYF. CDR3 sequence (DNA): TGTGCCATCAGGGCCGCGGGGACAGGGGACGAGCAGTATTTT. Variable domain in full (rest from reference TRBV2 and TRBJ2-3): EPEVTQTPSHQVTQMGQEVILRCVPISNHLYFYWYRQILGQKVEFLVSFYNNEISEKSEIFDDQFSVERPDGSNFTLKIRSTKLEDSAMYFCAIRAAGTGDEQYFGPGTRLTVL.

This clonotype was found many times. The V gene is TRBV11-2, the J gene TRBJ1-2; no definite D call. The CDR3 totals 15 residues. The V gene lost 5 bases and the J gene lost 0 bases, with 13 bases spanning the gap. Germline CDR1 is SGHAT and CDR2 is FQNNGV. CDR3 bases: TGTGCCAGCAGCCCGCACGCAGGAGCTAACTATGGCTACACCTTC. This codes for CASSPHAGANYGYTF.

This clonotype was observed once. The CDR3 DNA follows: TGTGCCAGCACCGTCGGGGACAGGGGCTCCTACGAGCAGTACTTC. Amino acid sequence: CASTVGDRGSYEQYF. This chain links TRBV12-3 or TRBV12-4 with TRBJ2-7; 10 nucleotides match TRBD1. V lost 7 bases and J lost 0; bases outside the gene matches: 6. The CDR3 is 15 amino acids.

Regarding this clonotype: One end of the junction does not line up with germline, which may come from a read error. The rearrangement links TRBV5-1 to TRBJ1-5; the match to TRBD1 covers 9 bases. The germline CDR1 and CDR2 sequences are SGHRS and YFSETQ. CDR3 length equals 13 residues. CDR3 in amino acids: CASGTGLYQPQHF. CDR3 coding DNA: TGTGCCAGCGGGACAGGGTTATATCAGCCCCAGCATTTT.

This clonotype occurred once. The chain combines TRBV20-1 with TRBJ2-5; D is possibly TRBD2 (6 bases). V was pared by 2 bases and J by 11 bases, with 15 bases between. CDR3 length: 12 residues. Germline lookup yields CDR1 DFQATT and CDR2 SNEGSKA (reference sequence). This chain's CDR3 is CSARRGCKSQYF. CDR3 coding DNA: TGCAGTGCTAGACGGGGGTGTAAGTCACAGTACTTC.

This clonotype has a handful of counts. The chain employs TRBV6-4 and TRBJ2-3; 7 bases match TRBD2. There are 15 residues in the CDR3. The trim removed 5 bases at V and 4 bases at J, leaving 9 bases unmatched. In germline, CDR1 is MRHNA, CDR2 SNTAGT. CDR3 loop: CASSRGAGESDTQYF. CDR3 in DNA: TGTGCCAGCAGTAGAGGGGCGGGGGAGTCAGATACGCAGTATTTT.

V and J are TRBV19 and TRBJ2-7; the D gene is possibly TRBD1 (6 bases). The CDR3 sequence is 12 residues long. The V gene lost 9 bases and the J gene lost 3 bases, with 12 bases spanning the gap. Germline values: CDR1 LNHDA, CDR2 SQIVND (reference sequence). The CDR3 region is CASSTGNYEQYF. In nucleotides, the CDR3 is TGTGCCAGCAGCACAGGGAACTACGAGCAGTACTTC.

To note about this clonotype: Because the CDR3 is missing its conserved closing phenylalanine or tryptophan, this is likely a read error. Because the CDR3's place on the DNA is in doubt, the DNA is left out and the CDR3 is given as listed by TCRdb. The genes are TRBV7-8 and TRBJ2-3; the table's D call, TRBD1, has no DNA check behind it. CDR1 SGHVS and CDR2 FQNEAQ come from the germline V gene. The CDR3 comprises 12 residues, both ends counted. The CDR3 reads CASRLALGPGYL.

The V and J genes are TRBV20-1 and TRBJ2-5; possible D gene TRBD2, 5 bases. The CDR3 runs 11 residues. Germline CDR1 DFQATT, CDR2 SNEGSKA (reference sequence). V lost 0 bases, J lost 9 bases, and 8 bases lay in between. In nucleotides, the CDR3 is TGCAGTGCTAGAGATGCGAGGGCCCAGTACTTC. It translates to CSARDARAQYF.

Comment on this clonotype: The junction shows a germline mismatch at one end, possibly a read error. The rearrangement joins TRBV7-3 to TRBJ2-2; D might be TRBD2 (6 bases). Germline V gene data show CDR1 as SGHTA and CDR2 as FQGTGA. The CDR3 is 12 residues long. CDR3 in DNA: TGTGCCAGCAGCTTCGGCACCGGGGGGCTGTTTTTT. This translates into CASSFGTGGLFF. The full variable domain, in which reference TRBV7-3 and TRBJ2-2 provide the parts outside the CDR3, is GAGVSQTPSNKVTEKGKYVELRCDPISGHTALYWYRQSLGQGPEFLIYFQGTGAADDSGLPNDRFFAVRPEGSVSTLKIQRTERGDSAVYLCASSFGTGGLFFGEGSRLTVL.

As concerns this clonotype: Germline and junction disagree at one end, which may indicate a read error. The V call is TRBV5-1, the J call TRBJ1-1, with D perhaps TRBD1 (5 bases). Germline lookup yields CDR1 SGHRS and CDR2 YFSETQ. The CDR3 sequence is 13 residues long. CDR3 bases: TGTGCCAGCAGCTTGGGACGGGGGACGAAAGCTTTCTTT. It codes for CASSLGRGTKAFF.

In regard to this clonotype: The junction departs from germline at one end; a sequencing error may be responsible. The chain uses TRBV19 and TRBJ2-1; D might be TRBD1 or TRBD2, each matching 5 bases. The CDR3 runs to 14 residues. Germline V lookup: CDR1 LNHDA, CDR2 SQIVND (reference sequence). The CDR3 here is CATSVRGRYNEQFF. For the CDR3, the DNA is TGTGCCACCAGTGTTAGGGGACGGTACAACGAGCAGTTCTTC.

Only a few counts were recorded for this clonotype. This chain connects TRBV30 to TRBJ1-2, with unresolved D. The V and J ends lost 2 bases and 8 bases respectively, with 18 bases between them. Germline V gives CDR1 GTSNPN, CDR2 SVGIG (reference sequence). This CDR3 region has 14 residues. CDR3 sequence reads: CAWSNGDPSGGYTF. The CDR3 coding sequence is TGTGCCTGGAGTAACGGGGATCCTAGCGGGGGCTACACCTTC.

This clonotype was observed at least ten times. The J gene is TRBJ2-3, the V gene TRBV2; no definite D call. This CDR3 is built from 16 residues. Trimming shortened V by 2 bases and J by 0 bases, and 12 bases separated the two germline ends. Germline assignment: CDR1 SNHLY and CDR2 FYNNEI. The CDR3 sequence: CASSERPDASTDTQYF. The CDR3 region has the DNA TGTGCCAGCAGTGAAAGGCCTGATGCTAGCACAGATACGCAGTATTTT. Using reference TRBV2 and TRBJ2-3 for the parts outside the CDR3, the full variable domain is EPEVTQTPSHQVTQMGQEVILRCVPISNHLYFYWYRQILGQKVEFLVSFYNNEISEKSEIFDDQFSVERPDGSNFTLKIRSTKLEDSAMYFCASSERPDASTDTQYFGPGTRLTVL.

The V call is TRBV7-2, the J call TRBJ2-7; no definite D call. The CDR3 totals 15 residues. In germline, CDR1 is SGHTA, CDR2 FQGNSA. The V gene lost 2 bases and the J gene lost 9 bases, with 20 bases spanning the gap. For the CDR3, the DNA is TGTGCCAGCAGCTTACTAGTGAGGAGCACAGATGCGCAGTACTTC. Protein sequence: CASSLLVRSTDAQYF.

The genes are TRBV6-1 and TRBJ2-2, with a weak D call TRBD2 (7 bases). Trimming removed 0 bases from V and 16 bases from J, with 18 bases in between. CDR3 size: 14 residues. Germline CDR1 is MNHNS and CDR2 is SASEGT. The DNA of the CDR3 is TGTGCCAGCAGTGAAGCTGGGGGTACCGGGGGGCAGTTTTTT. The encoded protein is CASSEAGGTGGQFF.

Worth noting for this clonotype: A much larger clone lies a single base off, so this may be a read error. The chain carries TRBV6-4 and TRBJ1-1; D is perhaps TRBD1 (6 bases). This CDR3 comprises 14 residues. Germline assignment: CDR1 MRHNA and CDR2 SNTAGT. The V end was cut by 5 bases, the J end by 7 bases, with 17 bases between. In DNA form, the CDR3 reads TGTGCCAGCAGTTACGACAGGAGGAGCATTGAAGCTTTCTTT. Amino acids: CASSYDRRSIEAFF.

The chain has TRBV11-2 and TRBJ1-2; D uncertain. Trimming pared 2 bases from V and 4 bases from J, leaving 11 bases between. This CDR3 contains 14 residues. Per germline, CDR1 SGHAT and CDR2 FQNNGV. The CDR3 spells CASSLFSGCYGYTF. In DNA, the CDR3 is TGTGCCAGCAGCTTATTCTCAGGATGCTATGGCTACACCTTC.